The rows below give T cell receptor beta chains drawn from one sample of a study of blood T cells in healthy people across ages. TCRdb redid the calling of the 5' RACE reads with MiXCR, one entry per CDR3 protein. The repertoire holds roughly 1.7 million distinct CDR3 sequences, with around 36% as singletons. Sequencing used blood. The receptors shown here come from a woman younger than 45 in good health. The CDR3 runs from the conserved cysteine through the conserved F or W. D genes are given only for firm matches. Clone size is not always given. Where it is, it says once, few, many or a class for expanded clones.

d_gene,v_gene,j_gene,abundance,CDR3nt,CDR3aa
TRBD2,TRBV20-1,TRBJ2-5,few,TGCAGTGCTAGAGATCTAGCGGGGGGGCGAATAGAGACCCAGTACTTC,CSARDLAGGRIETQYF
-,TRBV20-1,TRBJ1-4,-,TGCAGTGCTAGAGGACAGCGAGAAAAACTGTTTTTT,CSARGQREKLFF
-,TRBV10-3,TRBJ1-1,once,TGTGCCAGCCTCCGGGACGCTAACACTGAAGCTTTCTTT,CASLRDANTEAFF
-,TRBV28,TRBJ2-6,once,TGTGCCAGCAGTTGGACAACCTCTGGGGCCAACGTCCCGACTTTC,CASSWTTSGANVPTF
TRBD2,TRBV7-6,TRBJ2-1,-,TGTGCCAGCAGCCCCCGAGAGCGGAGGCTAGCGGGGGGCCTGTACAATGAGCAGTTCTTC,CASSPRERRLAGGLYNEQFF
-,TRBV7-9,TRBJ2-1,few,TGTGCCAGCAGCTCAAGTCTAGCCACGGTATCTAATGAGCAGTTCTTC,CASSSSLATVSNEQFF
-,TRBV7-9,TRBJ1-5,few,TGTGCCAGCAGCTTAGGCGGAAGCATAAGCAATCAGCCCCAGCATTTT,CASSLGGSISNQPQHF
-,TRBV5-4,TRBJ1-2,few,TGTGCCAGCAGCCCGGCGGGGCAGGTCCATGGCTACACCTTC,CASSPAGQVHGYTF
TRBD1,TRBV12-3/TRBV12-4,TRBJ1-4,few,TGTGCCAGCAGTTCCTTTCGGACAGGATGGGAAAAACTGTTTTTT,CASSSFRTGWEKLFF
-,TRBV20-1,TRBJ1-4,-,TGCAGTGCGGAGTCAGACGGGGGGGAACTGTTTTTT,CSAESDGGELFF
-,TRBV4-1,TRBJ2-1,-,TGCGCCAGCAGCCAACACCTAGCGATCTACAATGAGCAGTTCTTC,CASSQHLAIYNEQFF
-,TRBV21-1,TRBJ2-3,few,TGTGCCAGCAGCCGGGAGGACCGGATCAGCGCAGATACGCAGTATTTT,CASSREDRISADTQYF
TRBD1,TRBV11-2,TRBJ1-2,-,TGTGCCAGCAGCTTAGAACAGGGGGCCACCTATGGCTACACCTTC,CASSLEQGATYGYTF
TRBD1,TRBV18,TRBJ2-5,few,TGTGCCAGCTCATCCACAGGGGGCGCTTTTCAAGAGACCCAGTACTTC,CASSSTGGAFQETQYF
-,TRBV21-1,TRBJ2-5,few,TGTGCCAGCCCCGGGGTCCCGTGTACCCAGTACTTC,CASPGVPCTQYF
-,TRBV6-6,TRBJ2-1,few,TGTGCCAGCAGTACGGATGTCTGGGGCGATGAGCAGTTCTTC,CASSTDVWGDEQFF
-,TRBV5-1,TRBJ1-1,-,TGCGCCAGCAGCCTCCGAGGGGAGTCGGTGCGAGCTTTCTTT,CASSLRGESVRAFF
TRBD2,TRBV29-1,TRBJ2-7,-,TGCAGCGGGGGAGGGACGGAAGCCTACGAGCAGTACTTC,CSGGGTEAYEQYF
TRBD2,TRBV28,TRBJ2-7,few,TGTGCCAGCGCGAACGCGGGACTAGCGTTAGACTACGAGCAGTACTTC,CASANAGLALDYEQYF
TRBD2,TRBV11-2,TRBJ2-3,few,TGTGCCAGCAGCTTACTGCGGGAGGGAGGTGATACGCAGTATTTT,CASSLLREGGDTQYF
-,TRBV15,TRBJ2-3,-,TGTGCCACCAGCACCTTTCCGGAGGTAGATACGCAGTATTTT,CATSTFPEVDTQYF
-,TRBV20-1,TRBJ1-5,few,TGCAGTGCCGAAGGGAGCAATCAGCCCCAGCATTTT,CSAEGSNQPQHF
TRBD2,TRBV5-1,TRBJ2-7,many,TGTGCCAGCAGCTCCGGGACTAGCGGACCCTACGAGCAGTACTTC,CASSSGTSGPYEQYF
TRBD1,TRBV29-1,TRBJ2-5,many,TGCAGACCGCTGACAGGGGGTTTAGAGACCCAGTACTTC,CRPLTGGLETQYF
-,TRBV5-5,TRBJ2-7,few,TGTGCCAGCACCATTTCCGAATCCACCTACGAGCAGTACTTC,CASTISESTYEQYF
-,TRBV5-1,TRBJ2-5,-,TGCGCCAGCAGCTTGGGGGCGGAGATAAAGCAAGGGACCCAGTACTTC,CASSLGAEIKQGTQYF
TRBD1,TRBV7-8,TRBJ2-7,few,TGTGCCAGCACCCTACCAGGGACAGGGGGTCCCCGAGCCTACGAGCAGTACTTC,CASTLPGTGGPRAYEQYF
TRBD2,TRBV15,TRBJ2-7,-,TGTGCCACCAGCGGGGAACGGGACCCGGGAGGGGAGCAGTACTTC,CATSGERDPGGEQYF
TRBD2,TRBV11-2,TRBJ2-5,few,TGTGCCAGCAGCTTAGTAGGACTAGCGGGGATGACCCAGTACTTC,CASSLVGLAGMTQYF
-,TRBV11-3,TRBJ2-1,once,TGTGCCAGCAGCTCCGACGGGGGCCCACCCTACAATGAGCAGTTCTTC,CASSSDGGPPYNEQFF
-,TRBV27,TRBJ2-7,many,TGTGCCAGCAGTCCCAGGTCAAGCTACGAGCAGTACTTC,CASSPRSSYEQYF
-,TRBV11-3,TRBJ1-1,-,TGTGCCAGCAGCCCAGGGGACACTGTAGCTTTCTTT,CASSPGDTVAFF
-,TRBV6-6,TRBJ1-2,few,TGTGCCAGCAGTCCCCTGGGGCAGCCGTATGGCTACACCTTC,CASSPLGQPYGYTF
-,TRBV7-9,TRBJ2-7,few,TGTGCCAGCAGCTGGGACTCGGAGGGATACGAGCAGTACTTC,CASSWDSEGYEQYF
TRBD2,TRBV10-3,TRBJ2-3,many,TGTGCCATCAGTGGAGCTAGCGGGGGGGCTTCAGATACGCAGTATTTT,CAISGASGGASDTQYF
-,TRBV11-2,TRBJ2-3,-,TGTGCCAGCAGTTCTCCGGCACATCCAAGCACAGATACGCAGTATTTT,CASSSPAHPSTDTQYF
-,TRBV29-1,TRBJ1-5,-,TGCAGCGTTGGACCGAATAGCAATCAGCCCCAGCATTTT,CSVGPNSNQPQHF
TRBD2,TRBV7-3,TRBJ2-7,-,TGTGCCAGCACGTTAGCGGGGGGGCACGAGCAGTACTTC,CASTLAGGHEQYF
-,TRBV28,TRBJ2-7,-,TGTGCCAGCAGTTTATCCGACACTCCCTACGAGCAGTACTTC,CASSLSDTPYEQYF
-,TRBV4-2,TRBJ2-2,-,TGTGCCAGCAGCCAAGATCCCAGGGACGGGGAGCTGTTTTTT,CASSQDPRDGELFF
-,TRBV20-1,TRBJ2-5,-,TGCAGTGCTAGAGATTTTGGGGGACAAGAGACCCAGTACTTC,CSARDFGGQETQYF
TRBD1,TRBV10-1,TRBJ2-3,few,TGCGCCAGCAGTGAGTCGGGCAGGACAGGTGATACGCAGTATTTT,CASSESGRTGDTQYF
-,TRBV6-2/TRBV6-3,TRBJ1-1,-,TGTGCCAGCAGTTACCCTCAGATCTGGGAAGTCGGGAACACTGAAGCTTTCTTT,CASSYPQIWEVGNTEAFF
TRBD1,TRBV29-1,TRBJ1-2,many,TGCAGCGTTGGCCAGGGGGAATTCTATGGCTACACCTTC,CSVGQGEFYGYTF
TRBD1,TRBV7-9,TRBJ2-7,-,TGTGCCAGCAGCTCTATGGGACAGACCTCCTACGAGCAGTACTTC,CASSSMGQTSYEQYF
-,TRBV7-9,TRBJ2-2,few,TGTGCCAGCATCACGGAGGGGGTCACTTCGAACACCGGGGAGCTGTTTTTT,CASITEGVTSNTGELFF
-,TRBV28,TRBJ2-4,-,TGTGCCAGCAGTTTATGGGGACTCGAGGGCAAAAACATTCAGTACTTC,CASSLWGLEGKNIQYF
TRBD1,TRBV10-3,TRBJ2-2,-,TGTGCCATCTCTGGACAGGGGGATACCGGGGAGCTGTTTTTT,CAISGQGDTGELFF
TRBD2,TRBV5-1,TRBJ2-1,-,TGCGCCAGCAGCGCGGGACTAGCCCATAACCAGCAGTTCTTC,CASSAGLAHNQQFF
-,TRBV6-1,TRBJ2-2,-,TGTGCCAGCAGTGAGATGCGGGGGAACACCGGGGAGCTGTTTTTT,CASSEMRGNTGELFF
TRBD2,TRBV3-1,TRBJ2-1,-,TGTGCCGGCAGCCTGACTAGCGGGGGGCGGCAGTTCTTC,CAGSLTSGGRQFF
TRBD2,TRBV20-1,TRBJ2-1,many,TGCAGTGCTAGAAGACTAGCGGGGGGGCCTAAGTTCTTC,CSARRLAGGPKFF
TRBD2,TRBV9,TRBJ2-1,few,TGTGCCAGCAGCCCAAGACTCGGGGGAGGGAATGAGCAGTTCTTC,CASSPRLGGGNEQFF
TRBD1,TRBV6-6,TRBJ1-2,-,TGTGCCAGCAGTTACTCGGAGGACAGGGCACTCCACTATGGCTACACCTTC,CASSYSEDRALHYGYTF